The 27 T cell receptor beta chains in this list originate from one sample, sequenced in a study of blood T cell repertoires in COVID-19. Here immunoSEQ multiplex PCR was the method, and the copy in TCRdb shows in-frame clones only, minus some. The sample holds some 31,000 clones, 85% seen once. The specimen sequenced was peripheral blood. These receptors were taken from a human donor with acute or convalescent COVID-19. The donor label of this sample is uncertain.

The CDR3 DNA follows: TGTGCCAGCAGACCGGGACAGGGAGTTAATAATTCACCCCTCCACTTT. Translating gives CASRPGQGVNNSPLHF. The chain joins TRBV28 to TRBJ1-6; 9 bases are shared with TRBD1. Per the germline V gene, CDR1 is MDHEN and CDR2 is SYDVKM. J was trimmed by 5 bases and V by 6 bases; bases with no gene match: 8. The CDR3 is 16 residues long.

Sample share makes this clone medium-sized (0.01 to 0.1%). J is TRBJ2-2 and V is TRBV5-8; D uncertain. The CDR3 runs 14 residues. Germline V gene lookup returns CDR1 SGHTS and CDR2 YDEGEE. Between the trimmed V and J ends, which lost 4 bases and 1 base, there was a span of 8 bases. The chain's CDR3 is CASSGQLNTGELFF. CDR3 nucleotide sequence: TGTGCCAGCAGCGGGCAGTTGAACACCGGGGAGCTGTTTTTT.

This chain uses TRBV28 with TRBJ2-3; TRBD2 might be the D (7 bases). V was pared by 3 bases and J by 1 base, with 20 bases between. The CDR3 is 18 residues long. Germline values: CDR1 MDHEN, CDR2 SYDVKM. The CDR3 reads CASSFPAGAPEGTDTQYF. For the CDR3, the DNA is TGTGCCAGCAGTTTCCCGGCGGGGGCCCCGGAAGGCACAGATACGCAGTATTTT.

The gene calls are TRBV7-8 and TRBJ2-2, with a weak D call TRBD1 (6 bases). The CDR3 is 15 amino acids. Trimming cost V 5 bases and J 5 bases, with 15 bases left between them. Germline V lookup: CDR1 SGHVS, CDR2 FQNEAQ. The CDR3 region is CASSLGGQLTGELFF. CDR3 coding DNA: TGTGCCAGCAGCCTAGGAGGACAGTTAACCGGGGAGCTGTTTTTT.

This CDR3 reads CASSSRTGGNSPLHF. The CDR3 nucleotides read TGTGCCAGCAGCTCCCGGACAGGGGGTAATTCACCCCTCCACTTT. The chain recombines TRBV7-9 with TRBJ1-6; 10 bases match TRBD1. The CDR3 extends over 15 amino acids. Germline-derived CDR1 and CDR2 are SEHNR and FQNEAQ (reference sequence). The V and J ends lost 4 bases and 6 bases, in that order; junction bases with no gene match: 3.

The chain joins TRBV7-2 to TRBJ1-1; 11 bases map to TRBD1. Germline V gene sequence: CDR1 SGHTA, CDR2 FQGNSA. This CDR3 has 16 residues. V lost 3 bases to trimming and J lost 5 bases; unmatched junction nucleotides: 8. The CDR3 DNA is TGTGCCAGCAGCTTGCCGGGACAGGGGGTAATAACTGAAGCTTTCTTT. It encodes CASSLPGQGVITEAFF.

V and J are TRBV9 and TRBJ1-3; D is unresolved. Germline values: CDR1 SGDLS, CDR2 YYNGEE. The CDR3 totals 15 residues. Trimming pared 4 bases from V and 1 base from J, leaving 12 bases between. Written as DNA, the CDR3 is TGTGCCAGCAGCCCGCGAATCGGTTCTGGAAACACCATATATTTT. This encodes CASSPRIGSGNTIYF.

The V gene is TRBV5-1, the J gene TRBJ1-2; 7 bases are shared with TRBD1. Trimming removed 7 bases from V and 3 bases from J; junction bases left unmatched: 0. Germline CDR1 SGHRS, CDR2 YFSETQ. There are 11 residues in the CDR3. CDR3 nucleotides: TGCGCCAGCGGGACAGACTATGGCTACACCTTC. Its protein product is CASGTDYGYTF. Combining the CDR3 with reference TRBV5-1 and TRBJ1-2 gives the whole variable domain KAGVTQTPRYLIKTRGQQVTLSCSPISGHRSVSWYQQTPGQGLQFLFEYFSETQRNKGNFPGRFSGRQFSNSRSEMNVSTLELGDSALYLCASGTDYGYTFGSGTRLTVV.

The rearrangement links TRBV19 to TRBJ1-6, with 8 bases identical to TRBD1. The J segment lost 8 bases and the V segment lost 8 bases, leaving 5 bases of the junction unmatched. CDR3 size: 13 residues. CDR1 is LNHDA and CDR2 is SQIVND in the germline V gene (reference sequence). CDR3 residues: CASHGQGDSPLHF. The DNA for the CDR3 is TGTGCCAGTCATGGACAGGGTGATTCACCCCTCCACTTT. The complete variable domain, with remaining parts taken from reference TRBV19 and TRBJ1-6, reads DGGITQSPKYLFRKEGQNVTLSCEQNLNHDAMYWYRQDPGQGLRLIYYSQIVNDFQKGDIAEGYSVSREKKESFPLTVTSAQKNPTAFYLCASHGQGDSPLHFGNGTRLTVT.

In DNA form, the CDR3 reads TGTGCCTGGAGTAGGGGGACAGGGAATGAAAAACTGTTTTTT. Translated, it gives CAWSRGTGNEKLFF. The chain employs TRBV30 and TRBJ1-4, with 9 bases matching TRBD1. Germline CDR1 and CDR2: GTSNPN and SVGIG (reference sequence). Trimming removed 2 bases from V and 5 bases from J; junction bases left unmatched: 3. There are 14 residues in the CDR3.

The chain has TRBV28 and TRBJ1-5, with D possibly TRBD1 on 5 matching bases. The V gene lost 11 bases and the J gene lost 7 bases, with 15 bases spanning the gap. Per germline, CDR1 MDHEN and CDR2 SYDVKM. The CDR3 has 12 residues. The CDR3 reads CAAQGSQQPQHF. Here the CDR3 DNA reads TGTGCCGCCCAGGGTTCCCAACAGCCCCAGCATTTT.

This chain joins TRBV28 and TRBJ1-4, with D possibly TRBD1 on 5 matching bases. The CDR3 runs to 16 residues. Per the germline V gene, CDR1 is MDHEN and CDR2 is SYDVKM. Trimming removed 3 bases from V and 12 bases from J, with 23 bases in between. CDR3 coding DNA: TGTGCCAGCAGTTTTACGGGAGGGGACCGGCATTTACAACTGTTTTTT. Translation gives CASSFTGGDRHLQLFF.

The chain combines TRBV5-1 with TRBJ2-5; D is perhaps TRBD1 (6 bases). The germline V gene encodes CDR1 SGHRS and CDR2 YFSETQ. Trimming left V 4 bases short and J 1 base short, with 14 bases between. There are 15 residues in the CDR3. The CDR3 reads CASSLGTPGQETQYF. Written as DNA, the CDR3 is TGCGCCAGCAGCCTCGGGACACCCGGCCAAGAGACCCAGTACTTC.

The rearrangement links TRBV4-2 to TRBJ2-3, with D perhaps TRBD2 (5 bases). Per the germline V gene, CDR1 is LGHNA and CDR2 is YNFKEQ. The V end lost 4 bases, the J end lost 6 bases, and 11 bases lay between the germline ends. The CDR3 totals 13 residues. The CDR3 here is CASSRGWEDTQYF. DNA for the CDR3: TGTGCCAGCAGCCGGGGTTGGGAGGATACGCAGTATTTT.

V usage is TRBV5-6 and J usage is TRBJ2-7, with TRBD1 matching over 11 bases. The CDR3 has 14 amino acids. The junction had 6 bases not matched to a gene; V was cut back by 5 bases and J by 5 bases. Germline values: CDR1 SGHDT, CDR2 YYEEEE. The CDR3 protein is CASRFRDRGDEQYF. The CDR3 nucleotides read TGTGCCAGCAGGTTCCGGGACAGGGGGGACGAGCAGTACTTC.

The CDR3 DNA follows: TGTGCCAGCAGCTTGGAGGAAGGCACTGAAGCTTTCTTT. It is translated as CASSLEEGTEAFF. The V and J genes are TRBV11-3 and TRBJ1-1; D ambiguous. V was trimmed by 3 bases and J by 4 bases, leaving 9 bases between them. The germline V gene encodes CDR1 SGHNT and CDR2 YENEEA. The CDR3 consists of 13 residues.

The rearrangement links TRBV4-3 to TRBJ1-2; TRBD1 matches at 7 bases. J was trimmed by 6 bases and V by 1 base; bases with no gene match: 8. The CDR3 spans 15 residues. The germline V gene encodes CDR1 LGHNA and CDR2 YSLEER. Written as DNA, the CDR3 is TGCGCCAGCAGCCAAGGGGAGATGACAGGGAATGGCTACACCTTC. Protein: CASSQGEMTGNGYTF.

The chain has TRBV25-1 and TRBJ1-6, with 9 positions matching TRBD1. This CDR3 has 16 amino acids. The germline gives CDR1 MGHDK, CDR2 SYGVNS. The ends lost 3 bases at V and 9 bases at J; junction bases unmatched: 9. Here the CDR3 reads CASSDQSTGGTSPLHF. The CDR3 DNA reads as TGTGCCAGCAGTGACCAATCGACAGGGGGTACTTCACCCCTCCACTTT.

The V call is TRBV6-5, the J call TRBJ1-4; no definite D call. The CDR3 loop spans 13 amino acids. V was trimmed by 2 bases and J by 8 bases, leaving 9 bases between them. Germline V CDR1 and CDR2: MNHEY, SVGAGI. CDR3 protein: CASSYQVGEKLFF. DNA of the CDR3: TGTGCCAGCAGTTACCAGGTGGGCGAAAAACTGTTTTTT.

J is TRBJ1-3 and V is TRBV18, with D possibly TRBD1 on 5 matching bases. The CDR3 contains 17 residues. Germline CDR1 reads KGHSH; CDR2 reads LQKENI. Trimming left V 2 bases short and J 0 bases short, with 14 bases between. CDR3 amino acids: CASSPATGPYSGNTIYF. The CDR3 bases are TGTGCCAGCTCACCAGCCACAGGCCCATACTCTGGAAACACCATATATTTT.

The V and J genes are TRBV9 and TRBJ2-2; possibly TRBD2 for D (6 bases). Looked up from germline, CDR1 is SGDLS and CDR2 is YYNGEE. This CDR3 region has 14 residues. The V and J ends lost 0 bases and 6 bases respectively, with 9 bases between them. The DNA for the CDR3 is TGTGCCAGCAGCGTAGAGGAGCGGGCCGGGGAGCTGTTTTTT. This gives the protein CASSVEERAGELFF.

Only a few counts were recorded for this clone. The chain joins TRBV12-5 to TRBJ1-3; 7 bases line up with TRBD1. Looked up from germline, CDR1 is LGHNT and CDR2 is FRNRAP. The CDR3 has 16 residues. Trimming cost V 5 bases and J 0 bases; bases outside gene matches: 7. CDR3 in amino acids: CASGRNRGLSGNTIYF. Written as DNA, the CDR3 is TGTGCTAGTGGTCGAAACAGGGGACTCTCTGGAAACACCATATATTTT.

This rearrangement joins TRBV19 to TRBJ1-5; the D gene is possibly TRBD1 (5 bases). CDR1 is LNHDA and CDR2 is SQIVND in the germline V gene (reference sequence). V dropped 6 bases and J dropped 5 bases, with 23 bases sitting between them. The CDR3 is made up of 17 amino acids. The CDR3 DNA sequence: TGTGCCAGTAGACCGCGAGCGGGACTCTGGATCGATCAGCCCCAGCATTTT. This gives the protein CASRPRAGLWIDQPQHF.

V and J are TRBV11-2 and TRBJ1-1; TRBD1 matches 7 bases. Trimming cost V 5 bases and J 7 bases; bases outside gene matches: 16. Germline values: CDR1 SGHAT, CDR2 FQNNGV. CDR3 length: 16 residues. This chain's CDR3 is CASSVLLPGTESEAFF. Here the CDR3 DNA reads TGTGCCAGCAGCGTCCTCCTTCCCGGGACAGAGAGTGAAGCTTTCTTT.

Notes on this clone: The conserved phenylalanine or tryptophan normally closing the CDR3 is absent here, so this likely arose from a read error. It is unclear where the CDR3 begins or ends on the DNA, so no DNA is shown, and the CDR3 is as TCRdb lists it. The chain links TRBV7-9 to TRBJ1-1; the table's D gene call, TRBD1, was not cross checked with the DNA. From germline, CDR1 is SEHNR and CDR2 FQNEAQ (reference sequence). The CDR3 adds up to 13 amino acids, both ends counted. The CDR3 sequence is CASSLPNRDSLDI.

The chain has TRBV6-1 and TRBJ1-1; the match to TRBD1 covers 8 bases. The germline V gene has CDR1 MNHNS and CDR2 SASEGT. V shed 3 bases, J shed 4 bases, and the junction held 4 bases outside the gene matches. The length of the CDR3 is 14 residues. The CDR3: CASSERTGFTEAFF. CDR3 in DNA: TGTGCCAGCAGTGAGAGGACAGGGTTCACTGAAGCTTTCTTT.

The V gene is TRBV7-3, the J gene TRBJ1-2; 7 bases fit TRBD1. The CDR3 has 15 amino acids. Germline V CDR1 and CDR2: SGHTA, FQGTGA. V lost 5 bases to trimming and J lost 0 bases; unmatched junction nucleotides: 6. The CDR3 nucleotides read TGTGCCAGCAGCCTGGGGGACAGACCTAACTATGGCTACACCTTC. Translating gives CASSLGDRPNYGYTF.